This TCR beta chain emerged from a study of neurological immune-mediated disorders. The study's findings and limits: Multiple sclerosis patients had less TCR clonal expansion than even healthy controls, unlike HTLV-1-associated myelopathy.

Trimming removed 6 bases at V and 5 bases at J, with 11 bases between. Looked up from germline, CDR1 is MNHEY and CDR2 is SMNVEV (reference sequence). The CDR3 is 13 amino acids. 5'RACE generated cDNA with 10-nucleotide random UMIs. Each sequencing run yielded over 160 million TCR-beta sequences from 15-18 subjects. TCRdb reanalysed the 5' RACE reads using MiXCR and keeps one entry per CDR3 protein. The table lists around 71,000 distinct CDR3 sequences, roughly 13% of them singletons. Noted time point: longitudinal time-point 1 (baseline). Libraries used 2 million unsorted PBMCs kept frozen in RNAlater. This clonotype was counted at least ten times. Antigen: not known.

The gene calls are TRBV27 and TRBJ2-1; D is undetermined. Input material: PBMCs. This TCR derives from a female donor with HTLV-1-associated myelopathy (HAM/TSP). The CDR3 sequence: CASSKAGNNEQFF. CDR3 sequence (DNA): TGTGCCAGCAGCAAAGCTGGGAACAATGAGCAGTTCTTC.